These 2 T cell receptor beta chains came from one sample sequenced in a study of regulatory T cells in long-lasting Graves disease. Time point specified: newly diagnosed GD, antithyroid drugs for less than 3 months. Construction of the TCR library relied on RNA isolated from PBMCs. With iRepertoire HTBI primers and Arm-PCR of CDR3 regions, TCR beta libraries were built. TCRdb re-called the multiplex PCR reads through MiXCR, storing one row per CDR3 protein. The repertoire includes 450,000 to 600,000 distinct CDR3 sequences, about a sixth of them detected once, and 12% sits in the top ten. A further study also used this sample, focusing on T cells in Graves' hyperthyroidism and ophthalmopathy.

The source was peripheral blood mononuclear cells (PBMCs), collected at new diagnosis, from a patient treated with antithyroid drugs. The receptors derive from a man aged 35 to 55 with Graves disease.

This clonotype has ten or more counts. This chain uses TRBV28 with TRBJ1-2, with 9 bases that match TRBD1. Per the germline V gene, CDR1 is MDHEN and CDR2 is SYDVKM. With 2 bases clipped from V and 5 bases from J, the junction kept 3 bases outside the gene matches. The CDR3 has 14 residues. The CDR3 DNA is TGTGCCAGCAGTTTAGGGACAGGGCTTTATGGCTACACCTTC. This translates into CASSLGTGLYGYTF.

This clonotype was observed a few times. The chain is built from TRBV24-1 and TRBJ2-6; D possibly corresponds to TRBD1 (5 bases). V shed 4 bases and J shed 5 bases, with 11 bases lying between them. The CDR3 sequence is 15 residues long. Germline lookup yields CDR1 KGHDR and CDR2 SFDVKD. This CDR3 reads CATSDGHPRANVLTF. The CDR3 DNA sequence: TGTGCCACCAGTGACGGACACCCACGGGCCAACGTCCTGACTTTC.